These 23 T cell receptor beta chains were all obtained from the same sample, sequenced in a study of blood T cell repertoires in COVID-19 (dated by TCRdb to 2020 to 2022). Library creation used the immunoSEQ multiplex PCR assay. TCRdb limited this immuneACCESS table to in-frame rearrangements with V and J called. A share of clones is missing; checked studies link under half to unresolved V genes, and the rest is unexplained. For this sample the table gives 70,000 to 100,000 clones, of which roughly 80% were detected only once. 15% to 18% of the sample is in the top ten clones. The sample taken for sequencing was peripheral blood. The receptors were gathered from a woman older than 75 with acute or convalescent COVID-19.

This chain connects TRBV13 to TRBJ2-1, with 10 bases fitting TRBD2. CDR3 length equals 17 residues. The J segment lost 6 bases and the V segment lost 1 base, leaving 9 bases of the junction unmatched. The germline V gene encodes CDR1 PRHDT and CDR2 FYEKMQ (reference sequence). CDR3 coding DNA: TGTGCCAGCAGCTTAGTACCTAGAGCGGGGGGGCTCAATGAGCAGTTCTTC. Protein sequence: CASSLVPRAGGLNEQFF.

The chain links TRBV11-3 to TRBJ2-3; D remains unclear. The CDR3 is 13 residues long. CDR1 is SGHNT and CDR2 is YENEEA in the germline V gene. The ends were cut back, 5 bases at V and 5 bases at J, with 11 bases in the middle. DNA of the CDR3: TGTGCCAGCAGCCCTAGGCATAGAGATACGCAGTATTTT. It codes for CASSPRHRDTQYF.

A few counts support this clone. CDR3 nucleotide sequence: TGTGCCAGCAGAACCGGGACAGGGAAGGGATACGAGCAGTACTTC. Its translation: CASRTGTGKGYEQYF. The chain is built from TRBV6-5 and TRBJ2-7; 9 bases line up with TRBD1. Looked up from germline, CDR1 is MNHEY and CDR2 is SVGAGI. The CDR3 length is 15 residues. V dropped 6 bases and J dropped 4; count of bases not matched to a gene: 10.

The chain couples TRBV10-3 to TRBJ2-2; D is unresolved. The V end lost 2 bases, the J end lost 0 bases, and 7 bases lay between the germline ends. The CDR3 sequence is 15 residues long. Germline loops: CDR1 ENHRY, CDR2 SYGVKD. CDR3 in amino acids: CAISEGQSNTGELFF. DNA of the CDR3: TGTGCCATCAGTGAGGGGCAATCGAACACCGGGGAGCTGTTTTTT.

The rearrangement links TRBV5-5 to TRBJ2-5; a weak D match, TRBD1 (5 bases). The CDR3 is made up of 16 amino acids. Trimming stripped 7 bases from V and 4 bases from J, with 23 bases between. Germline CDR1 SGHKS, CDR2 YYEKEE (reference sequence). The CDR3 spells CASLRAPGQRGETQYF. The CDR3 DNA reads TGTGCCAGCCTTCGGGCCCCTGGGCAAAGGGGAGAGACCCAGTACTTC. The full variable domain, rest sourced from reference TRBV5-5 and TRBJ2-5, is DAGVTQSPTHLIKTRGQQVTLRCSPISGHKSVSWYQQVLGQGPQFIFQYYEKEERGRGNFPDRFSARQFPNYSSELNVNALLLGDSALYLCASLRAPGQRGETQYFGPGTRLLVL.

This chain connects TRBV20-1 to TRBJ1-1; D is possibly TRBD1 (5 bases). Per germline, CDR1 DFQATT and CDR2 SNEGSKA (reference sequence). V was trimmed by 8 bases and J by 3 bases, leaving 10 bases between them. This CDR3 has 11 amino acids. The DNA of the CDR3 is TGCAGTCTTCAGGGATACACTGAAGCTTTCTTT. Translated: CSLQGYTEAFF.

This rearrangement joins TRBV3-1 (or the pseudogene TRBV3-2) to TRBJ2-1, with TRBD1 matching over 7 bases. The ends lost 3 bases at V and 0 bases at J; junction bases unmatched: 2. Germline-derived CDR1 and CDR2 are LGHDT and YNNKEL (reference sequence). This CDR3 spans 15 amino acids. CDR3 region: CASSQDRSSYNEQFF. The DNA for the CDR3 is TGTGCCAGCAGCCAGGACAGGAGCTCCTACAATGAGCAGTTCTTC.

The chain joins TRBV7-2 to TRBJ2-7, with 9 bases matching TRBD2. From germline, CDR1 is SGHTA and CDR2 FQGNSA. There are 14 residues in the CDR3. Trimming removed 3 bases from V and 4 bases from J; junction bases left unmatched: 4. The CDR3 loop is CASSFSGGLYEQYF. CDR3 nucleotides: TGTGCCAGCAGCTTTAGCGGGGGCCTTTACGAGCAGTACTTC.

The chain links TRBV5-1 to TRBJ2-1; 8 bases are shared with TRBD1. This CDR3 has 14 residues. Germline lookup yields CDR1 SGHRS and CDR2 YFSETQ. The V gene end was trimmed by 3 bases and the J gene end by 6 bases; junction bases not matched to a gene: 5. The CDR3 DNA reads as TGCGCCAGCAGCTCCGGACAGGGAAGCAATGAGCAGTTCTTC. Its protein is CASSSGQGSNEQFF.

This chain links TRBV6-5 with TRBJ1-5; D is unclear. The CDR3 sequence is 13 residues long. Between the trimmed V and J ends, which lost 11 bases and 4 bases, there was a span of 15 bases. Germline values: CDR1 MNHEY, CDR2 SVGAGI. The CDR3 sequence is CAASRDPNQPQHF. The CDR3 nucleotides are TGTGCCGCTTCCCGGGATCCTAATCAGCCCCAGCATTTT.

V and J are TRBV30 and TRBJ2-2; 10 positions agree with TRBD2. Germline trimming cut 3 bases from V and 7 bases from J; bases unmatched to any gene: 14. The CDR3 loop spans 17 amino acids. Per germline, CDR1 GTSNPN and CDR2 SVGIG (reference sequence). CDR3 amino acids: CAWRTRLAGGTGGELFF. The CDR3 coding sequence is TGTGCCTGGAGGACGCGATTAGCGGGGGGTACGGGCGGGGAGCTGTTTTTT. Combining the CDR3 with reference TRBV30 and TRBJ2-2 gives the whole variable domain SQTIHQWPATLVQPVGSPLSLECTVEGTSNPNLYWYRQAAGRGLQLLFYSVGIGQISSEVPQNLSASRPQDRQFILSSKKLLLSDSGFYLCAWRTRLAGGTGGELFFGEGSRLTVL.

The chain carries TRBV6-5 and TRBJ1-1; tentatively, D is TRBD1 (5 bases). This CDR3 has 16 amino acids. Trimming took off 0 bases at V and 0 bases at J, with 11 bases between the two ends. Germline V CDR1 and CDR2: MNHEY, SVGAGI. Here the CDR3 DNA reads TGTGCCAGCAGTTACTCGGGGGGACTCGTGAACACTGAAGCTTTCTTT. Protein sequence: CASSYSGGLVNTEAFF.

This clone was counted once. This chain connects TRBV7-8 to TRBJ1-5, with D possibly matching TRBD1 (5 bases). The CDR3 covers 14 residues. Looked up from germline, CDR1 is SGHVS and CDR2 is FQNEAQ. Trimming left V 5 bases short and J 4 bases short, with 12 bases between. The CDR3 region has the DNA TGTGCCAGCAGCCCGGGGGGGGTTAATCAGCCCCAGCATTTT. Translated: CASSPGGVNQPQHF.

This clone was recorded only once. The chain employs TRBV11-2 and TRBJ1-1; 11 nucleotides agree with TRBD1. CDR1 SGHAT and CDR2 FQNNGV come from the germline V gene. CDR3 length: 16 residues. With 8 bases clipped from V and 6 bases from J, the junction kept 14 bases outside the gene matches. The CDR3 spells CASGRSGDRGIPEAFF. CDR3 DNA sequence: TGTGCCAGCGGGCGAAGTGGGGACAGGGGGATACCTGAAGCTTTCTTT. The whole variable domain, remainder taken from reference TRBV11-2 and TRBJ1-1, is EAGVAQSPRYKIIEKRQSVAFWCNPISGHATLYWYQQILGQGPKLLIQFQNNGVVDDSQLPKDRFSAERLKGVDSTLKIQPAKLEDSAVYLCASGRSGDRGIPEAFFGQGTRLTVV.

The J gene is TRBJ1-4, the V gene TRBV5-1; no clear D gene. From germline, CDR1 is SGHRS and CDR2 YFSETQ. The CDR3 extends over 14 amino acids. Trimming stripped 0 bases from V and 4 bases from J, with 7 bases between. CDR3 protein: CASSLDGLNEKLFF. In nucleotides, the CDR3 is TGCGCCAGCAGCTTGGATGGGCTTAATGAAAAACTGTTTTTT.

This clone was detected once. V and J are TRBV10-3 and TRBJ1-6, with 9 bases matching TRBD1. The CDR3 spans 14 residues. Trimming removed 5 bases from V and 9 bases from J; junction bases left unmatched: 5. Germline V gene sequence: CDR1 ENHRY, CDR2 SYGVKD. CDR3 sequence: CAISPGQGLSPLHF. In nucleotides, the CDR3 is TGTGCCATCAGTCCGGGACAGGGACTTTCACCCCTCCACTTT.

This clone has only one observation. The chain has TRBV28 and TRBJ2-3, with TRBD1 matching over 9 bases. Per germline, CDR1 MDHEN and CDR2 SYDVKM. V gave up 6 bases and J gave up 7 bases; unmatched junction bases: 8. This CDR3 contains 14 residues. The CDR3 is CASRGQGSTYTQYF. The CDR3 DNA reads TGTGCCAGCAGAGGACAGGGGTCAACGTATACGCAGTATTTT.

The chain has TRBV9 and TRBJ1-6; a weak D match, TRBD1 (6 bases). This CDR3 has 15 residues. Germline V CDR1 and CDR2: SGDLS, YYNGEE. V lost 4 bases and J lost 10, with 18 bases in between. CDR3 region: CASSPDFGQNSPLHF. In DNA, the CDR3 is TGTGCCAGCAGCCCGGACTTCGGACAGAACTCACCCCTCCACTTT.

The rearrangement links TRBV28 to TRBJ1-3; 7 nucleotides line up with TRBD1. This CDR3 is built from 14 residues. CDR1 is MDHEN and CDR2 is SYDVKM in the germline V gene. Unmatched junction bases numbered 1, after V lost 5 bases and J lost 0 bases. The chain's CDR3 is CASSAGGSGNTIYF. CDR3 sequence (DNA): TGTGCCAGCAGTGCAGGGGGCTCTGGAAACACCATATATTTT. The whole variable domain, filled in from reference TRBV28 and TRBJ1-3, reads DVKVTQSSRYLVKRTGEKVFLECVQDMDHENMFWYRQDPGLGLRLIYFSYDVKMKEKGDIPEGYSVSREKKERFSLILESASTNQTSMYLCASSAGGSGNTIYFGEGSWLTVV.

This chain uses TRBV4-3 with TRBJ2-3; TRBD2 matches 12 bases. The CDR3 extends over 17 amino acids. Germline V gene sequence: CDR1 LGHNA, CDR2 YSLEER. V dropped 0 bases and J dropped 6; count of bases not matched to a gene: 7. CDR3 in amino acids: CASSQDLPSGGVDTQYF. CDR3 nucleotides: TGCGCCAGCAGCCAAGATCTGCCTAGCGGGGGGGTGGATACGCAGTATTTT.

The chain has TRBV4-3 and TRBJ1-5; the D gene is possibly TRBD1 (5 bases). The V end lost 0 bases, the J end lost 5 bases, and 17 bases lay between the germline ends. The CDR3 extends over 17 amino acids. Germline CDR1 reads LGHNA; CDR2 reads YSLEER. CDR3 DNA sequence: TGCGCCAGCAGCCAAGACAGGGCCCGAATCGGTCATCAGCCCCAGCATTTT. Translated: CASSQDRARIGHQPQHF.

This clone turned up a few times. The chain's CDR3 is CASSLTGHGYTF. CDR3 nucleotide sequence: TGTGCCAGCAGTCTTACAGGGCATGGCTACACCTTC. The rearrangement links TRBV12-3 or TRBV12-4 to TRBJ1-2, with D perhaps TRBD1 (6 bases). The germline V and J ends were trimmed by 5 bases and 6 bases, with 10 bases remaining between them. The CDR3 runs to 12 residues.

V is TRBV7-6 and J is TRBJ2-2; D is unresolved. The germline V gene encodes CDR1 SGHVS and CDR2 FNYEAQ. With 2 bases removed from V and 5 bases from J, the gap between germline ends came to 6 bases. This CDR3 comprises 13 residues. CDR3 loop: CASSLKATGELFF. The DNA of the CDR3 is TGTGCCAGCAGCTTAAAAGCTACCGGGGAGCTGTTTTTT.